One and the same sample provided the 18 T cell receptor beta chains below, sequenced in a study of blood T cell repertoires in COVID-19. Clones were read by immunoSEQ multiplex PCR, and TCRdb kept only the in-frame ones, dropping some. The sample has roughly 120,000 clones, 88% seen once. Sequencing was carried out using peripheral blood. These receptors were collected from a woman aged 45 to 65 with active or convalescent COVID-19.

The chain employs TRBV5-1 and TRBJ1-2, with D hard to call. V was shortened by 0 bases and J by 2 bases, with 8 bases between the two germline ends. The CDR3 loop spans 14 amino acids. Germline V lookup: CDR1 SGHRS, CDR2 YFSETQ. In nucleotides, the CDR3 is TGCGCCAGCAGCTTGGCAGGTGGAAACTATGGCTACACCTTC. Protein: CASSLAGGNYGYTF.

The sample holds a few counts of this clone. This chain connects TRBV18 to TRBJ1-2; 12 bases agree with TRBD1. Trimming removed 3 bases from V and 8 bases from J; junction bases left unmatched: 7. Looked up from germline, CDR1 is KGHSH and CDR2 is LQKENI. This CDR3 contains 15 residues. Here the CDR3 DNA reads TGTGCCAGCTCACCGCCGGGACAGGGGGCGAAGGGCTACACCTTC. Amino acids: CASSPPGQGAKGYTF.

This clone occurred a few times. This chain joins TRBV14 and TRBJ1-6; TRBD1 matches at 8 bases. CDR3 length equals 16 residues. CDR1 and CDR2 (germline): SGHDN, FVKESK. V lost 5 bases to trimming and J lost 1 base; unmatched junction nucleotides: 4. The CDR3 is CASSGHRGSYNSPLHF. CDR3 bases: TGTGCCAGCAGCGGGCACAGGGGGTCCTATAATTCACCCCTCCACTTT.

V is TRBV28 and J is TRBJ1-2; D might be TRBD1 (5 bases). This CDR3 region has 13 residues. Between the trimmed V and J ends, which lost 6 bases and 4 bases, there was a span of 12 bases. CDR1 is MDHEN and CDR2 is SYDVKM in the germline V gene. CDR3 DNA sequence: TGTGCCAGCAGCCCCGGGGGGAGCTATGGCTACACCTTC. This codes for CASSPGGSYGYTF.

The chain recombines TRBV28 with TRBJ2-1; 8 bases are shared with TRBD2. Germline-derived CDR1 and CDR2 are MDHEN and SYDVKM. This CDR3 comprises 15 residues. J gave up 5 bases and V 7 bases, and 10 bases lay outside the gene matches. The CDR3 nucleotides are TGTGCCAGCAACAAACCGGGACTAGGGGACAATGAGCAGTTCTTC. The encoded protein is CASNKPGLGDNEQFF.

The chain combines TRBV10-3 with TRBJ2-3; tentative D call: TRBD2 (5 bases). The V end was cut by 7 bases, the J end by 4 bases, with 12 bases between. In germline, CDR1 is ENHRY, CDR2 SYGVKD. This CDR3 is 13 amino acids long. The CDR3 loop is CAIKGLSPDTQYF. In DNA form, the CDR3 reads TGTGCCATCAAAGGACTTTCCCCAGATACGCAGTATTTT.

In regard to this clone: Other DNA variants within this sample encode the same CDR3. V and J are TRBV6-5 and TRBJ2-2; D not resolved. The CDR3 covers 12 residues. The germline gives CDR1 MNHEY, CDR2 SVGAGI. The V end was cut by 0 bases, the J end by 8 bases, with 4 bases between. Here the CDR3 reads CASSYSAGELFF. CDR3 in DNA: TGTGCCAGCAGTTACTCGGCAGGGGAGCTGTTTTTT.

The CDR3 spells CASSSDSGLAGVSYNEQFF. CDR3 coding DNA: TGTGCCAGCAGTTCCGATTCGGGACTAGCGGGAGTATCCTACAATGAGCAGTTCTTC. The rearrangement uses TRBV28 and TRBJ2-1, with TRBD2 identical over 14 bases. The length of the CDR3 is 19 residues. Germline V gives CDR1 MDHEN, CDR2 SYDVKM. Trimming removed 4 bases from V and 1 base from J; junction bases left unmatched: 9.

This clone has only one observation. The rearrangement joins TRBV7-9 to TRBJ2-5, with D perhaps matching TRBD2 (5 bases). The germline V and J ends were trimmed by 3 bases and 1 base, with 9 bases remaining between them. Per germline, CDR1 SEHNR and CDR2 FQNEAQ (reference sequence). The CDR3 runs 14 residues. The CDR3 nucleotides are TGTGCCAGCAGCTTGAGGGTCGTCCAAGAGACCCAGTACTTC. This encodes CASSLRVVQETQYF.

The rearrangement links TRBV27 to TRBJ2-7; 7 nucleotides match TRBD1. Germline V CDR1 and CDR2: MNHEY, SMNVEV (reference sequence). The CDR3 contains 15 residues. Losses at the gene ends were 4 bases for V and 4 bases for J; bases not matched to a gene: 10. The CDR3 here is CASSSSGDRVYEQYF. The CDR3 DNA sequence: TGTGCCAGCAGTTCGAGTGGAGACAGGGTTTACGAGCAGTACTTC.

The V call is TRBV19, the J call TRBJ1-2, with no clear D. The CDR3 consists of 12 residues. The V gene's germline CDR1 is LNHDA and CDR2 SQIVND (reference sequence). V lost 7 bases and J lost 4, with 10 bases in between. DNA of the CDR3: TGTGCCAGTACCGGAGCGGGCTATGGCTACACCTTC. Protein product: CASTGAGYGYTF.

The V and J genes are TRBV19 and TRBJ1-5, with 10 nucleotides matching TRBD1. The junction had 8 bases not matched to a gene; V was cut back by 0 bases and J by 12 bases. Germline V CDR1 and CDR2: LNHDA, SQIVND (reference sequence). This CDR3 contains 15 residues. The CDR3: CASSIDWGQGRGQHF. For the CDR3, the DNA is TGTGCCAGTAGTATAGATTGGGGACAGGGGAGGGGCCAGCATTTT.

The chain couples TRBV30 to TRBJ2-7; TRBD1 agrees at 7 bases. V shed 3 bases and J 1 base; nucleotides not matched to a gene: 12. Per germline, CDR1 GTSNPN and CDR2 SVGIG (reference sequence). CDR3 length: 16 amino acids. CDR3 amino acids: CAWSHPPTGTSYEQYF. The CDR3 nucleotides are TGTGCCTGGAGCCACCCCCCGACAGGGACGTCCTACGAGCAGTACTTC.

For the CDR3, the DNA is TGTGCCATCAGTGAGGGTACGGCGGGTACGGCTTTCTTT. Translating it yields CAISEGTAGTAFF. The chain is built from TRBV10-3 and TRBJ1-1, with D uncertain. The germline V gene has CDR1 ENHRY and CDR2 SYGVKD. The CDR3 is 13 amino acids. V was cut by 2 bases and J by 11 bases, with 15 bases left in between.

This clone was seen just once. CDR3 region: CASSLALASPTDTQYF. CDR3 bases: TGCGCCAGCAGCTTGGCCCTGGCTAGCCCCACAGATACGCAGTATTTT. This rearrangement joins TRBV5-1 to TRBJ2-3; a weak D match, TRBD2 (5 bases). Looked up from germline, CDR1 is SGHRS and CDR2 is YFSETQ. V was shortened by 0 bases and J by 2 bases, with 13 bases between the two germline ends. The CDR3 spans 16 residues. Filled out from reference TRBV5-1 and TRBJ2-3, the complete variable domain reads KAGVTQTPRYLIKTRGQQVTLSCSPISGHRSVSWYQQTPGQGLQFLFEYFSETQRNKGNFPGRFSGRQFSNSRSEMNVSTLELGDSALYLCASSLALASPTDTQYFGPGTRLTVL.

DNA of the CDR3: TGTGCCAGCAGCTTAAAGGTCTTTCGACAGACCACCGGGGAGCTGTTTTTT. Translated: CASSLKVFRQTTGELFF. The rearrangement joins TRBV7-2 to TRBJ2-2; D is perhaps TRBD1 (5 bases). The CDR3 has 17 residues. Looked up from germline, CDR1 is SGHTA and CDR2 is FQGNSA. V was shortened by 2 bases and J by 4 bases, with 17 bases between the two germline ends. The whole variable domain, remainder taken from reference TRBV7-2 and TRBJ2-2, is GAGVSQSPSNKVTEKGKDVELRCDPISGHTALYWYRQSLGQGLEFLIYFQGNSAPDKSGLPSDRFSAERTGGSVSTLTIQRTQQEDSAVYLCASSLKVFRQTTGELFFGEGSRLTVL.

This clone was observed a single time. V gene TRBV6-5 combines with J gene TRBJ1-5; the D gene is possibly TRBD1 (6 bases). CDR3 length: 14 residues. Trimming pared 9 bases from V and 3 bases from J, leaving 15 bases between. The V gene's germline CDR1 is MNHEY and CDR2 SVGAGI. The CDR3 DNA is TGTGCCAGTGGTACAGGGAATGTCAATCAGCCCCAGCATTTT. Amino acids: CASGTGNVNQPQHF.

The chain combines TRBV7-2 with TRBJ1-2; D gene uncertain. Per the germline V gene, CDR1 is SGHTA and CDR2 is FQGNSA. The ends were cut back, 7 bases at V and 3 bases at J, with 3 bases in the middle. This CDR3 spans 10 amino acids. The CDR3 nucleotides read TGTGCCAGCATCGACTATGGCTACACCTTC. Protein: CASIDYGYTF.